This record covers a single T cell receptor beta chain. Its antigen is not yet known. Base qualities are missing; no much larger clone stands one base away. TCR beta CDR3 regions were amplified from RNA transcripts. For the first round of RT-PCR on the TCR CDR3, the HTBI primer set was used together with the Qiagen OneStep RT-PCR kit. Libraries were constructed in a second round of multiplex PCR, after which size selection and purification were performed. Libraries were sequenced paired-end with 100 bp reads on an Illumina HiSeq2000. The study's processing was this. Raw data were processed with SOAPnuke, discarding reads with adapters, uncalled bases, mean Phred below 15, or no exact constant-primer or identifier match. COPE v1.2.5 was used to merge the high-quality paired reads, and each unique nucleotide sequence was defined as a clonotype. Clonotypes were aligned to IMGT TRBV, TRBD and TRBJ reference segments using MiTCR v1.1. Analysis was restricted to V-J combinations with a frequency above 0.0001, which covered 98% to 99.2% of repertoires. The TCS score was defined as F50 (clonal expansion) divided by E x V (chaos), with BLOSUM62-based TCRdist calculated between CDR3 peptides within each V-J. Welch's t-statistics and random forest reduced roughly 530 V-J features to 10 to 15, which were used in a naive Bayes classifier (R e1071). The public reads were quality trimmed at Q25 with fastp and then assembled into clones with MiXCR by TCRdb, keeping productive beta chains. Each CDR3 protein appears once, grouped with its most common genes and DNA. TCRdb's processing, not the study's, gives the V and J calls here. The table for this sample lists about 620,000 distinct CDR3 sequences; around 16% of them were counted only once. Approximately 3.9% of the sample goes to the ten largest clones.

Stable Graves' hyperthyroidism was defined as no progression to ophthalmopathy during 18 months of follow-up. Hyperthyroidism patients were aged 18 to 65 years and newly diagnosed, with disease duration of less than 2 months. Exclusion was applied to patients with uncontrolled infections, other autoimmune diseases, pregnancy or lactation. Diagnoses relied on clinical symptoms, serum thyroxine and TRAb, thyroid ultrasound and orbital computed tomography. Ficoll-Paque density gradient centrifugation was used to isolate PBMCs from 8.5 to 10 ml of fresh peripheral blood. Total RNA was extracted using Trizol reagent, and RNA quality was assessed on an Agilent 2100 Bioanalyzer. The data were obtained in a study of T cells in Graves' hyperthyroidism and ophthalmopathy (dated by TCRdb to between 2018 and 2021). Turning to the overall study: Peripheral blood was sampled at the time of initial diagnosis, prior to any treatment. Prospective prediction of ophthalmopathy was tested in an independent validation cohort of fewer than 20 hyperthyroidism patients and around 16 patients who later progressed to ophthalmopathy. To identify TCR V-J signatures that set the groups apart, the researchers used a discovery cohort of about a hundred patients, made up of 43 with Graves' ophthalmopathy and 57 with stable Graves' hyperthyroidism. Once sampling was done, hyperthyroidism patients were given methimazole at a starting dose of 30 mg daily, whereas ophthalmopathy patients were given high-dose intravenous methylprednisolone. For training and testing, the 80 to 100 patients in the discovery cohort were randomly divided in a 7:3 ratio. In addition, the study compared T-cell repertoires in thyroid tissue and in blood from roughly six Graves' hyperthyroidism patients. TCR Vbeta CDR3 sequencing of 120 to 150 peripheral blood samples (under 45 ophthalmopathy, roughly 72 hyperthyroidism and roughly 17 progressor patients) is reported in the paper.

CDR1 and CDR2, per the germline V gene, are MNHNS and SASEGT. Including the terminal cysteine and phenylalanine, the CDR3 comprises 12 residues. Kept here is only the CDR3 DNA, which spans 36 bases and is read in frame from base 1. V and J are truncated by 6 bases and 8 bases respectively, leaving an intervening sequence of 11 bases. Broad study findings and their caveats: In validation, the model predicted progression to ophthalmopathy with roughly 66% sensitivity and around 72% specificity, a median of about six months before onset. A 13 V-J signature model separated ophthalmopathy from stable hyperthyroidism, with approximately 86% sensitivity and 81% to 83% specificity in cross-validation and 80%/75% in testing. Most expanded thyroid clonotypes (frequency above 0.001) were also found in blood, which suggests that blood repertoires may mirror thyroid immune responses. Sample size was not statistically predetermined, and investigators were not blinded to group allocation.

Recombination linked TRBV6-1 to TRBJ2-1; the D gene is unclear. The sequencing input was blood. The receptor comes from a woman in her thirties with Graves' hyperthyroidism. The nucleotide sequence reads as follows: TGTGCCAGCAGCCCACCCCTCGATGAGCAGTTCTTC. Its amino acids are CASSPPLDEQFF.